The 26 T cell receptor beta chains below all came from one sample that was sequenced in a study of T-cell memory formation after mild COVID-19. Each CDR3 protein gets one entry after TCRdb re-called the 5' RACE reads with MiXCR. The table has roughly 300,000 distinct CDR3 sequences, around 15% seen once. The sequenced sample consisted of PBMCs or a T cell subset sorted from them (not recorded which). All receptors derive from a man between 18 and 29 years old who had mild COVID-19 (a few samples of this study predate the infection). Cell type and time point are not known.

This clonotype was seen a handful of times. In DNA, the CDR3 is TGTGCCAGCAGCGTAGAGGGGGGCCCGAACTATGGCTACACCTTC. This gives the protein CASSVEGGPNYGYTF. The chain links TRBV9 to TRBJ1-2, with D tentatively TRBD1 (6 bases). Deletions cut 0 bases from V and 2 bases from J, with 11 bases between. CDR1 and CDR2 (germline): SGDLS, YYNGEE. This CDR3 comprises 15 residues.

This clonotype was counted many times. V and J are TRBV6-5 and TRBJ1-5; maybe TRBD1 (5 bases). Per the germline V gene, CDR1 is MNHEY and CDR2 is SVGAGI. The CDR3 runs 14 residues. Between the trimmed V and J ends, which lost 6 bases and 6 bases, there was a span of 15 bases. DNA of the CDR3: TGTGCCAGCAGACCATCGATTGGGGGTCAGCCCCAGCATTTT. This translates into CASRPSIGGQPQHF.

This clonotype was seen only a few times. This chain links TRBV12-3 or TRBV12-4 with TRBJ1-1; the D is unclear. This CDR3 region has 13 residues. V was shortened by 10 bases and J by 1 base, with 13 bases between the two germline ends. CDR3 sequence reads: CATGGQQNTEAFF. The CDR3 coding sequence is TGTGCCACCGGTGGGCAGCAGAACACTGAAGCTTTCTTT.

A single count supports this clonotype. This chain links TRBV12-3 or TRBV12-4 with TRBJ1-4; TRBD1 agrees at 9 bases. The CDR3 totals 12 residues. Trimming cost V 11 bases and J 6 bases; bases outside gene matches: 4. As DNA, the CDR3 is TGTGCCGTAAGGACAGGGGATGAAAAACTGTTTTTT. Its protein is CAVRTGDEKLFF.

J is TRBJ1-2 and V is TRBV7-9, with D possibly matching TRBD1 (6 bases). Germline V gives CDR1 SEHNR, CDR2 FQNEAQ (reference sequence). This CDR3 spans 15 amino acids. V lost 5 bases to trimming and J lost 7 bases, with 20 bases between them. CDR3 DNA: TGTGCCAGCAGCCCCCAAGGGGGGTTAGGGCTTGGCTACACCTTC. This translates into CASSPQGGLGLGYTF.

A few counts support this clonotype. The V and J genes are TRBV11-2 and TRBJ1-1; tentatively, D is TRBD1 (5 bases). Germline loops: CDR1 SGHAT, CDR2 FQNNGV. This CDR3 region has 14 residues. Deletions cut 3 bases from V and 5 bases from J, with 13 bases between. The CDR3 sequence: CASSFLRDQTEAFF. CDR3 nucleotides: TGTGCCAGCAGCTTCCTCAGGGATCAAACTGAAGCTTTCTTT.

V and J are TRBV5-1 and TRBJ1-1; D is possibly TRBD1 (5 bases). The germline V and J ends were trimmed by 0 bases and 3 bases, with 12 bases remaining between them. The CDR3 contains 15 residues. Looked up from germline, CDR1 is SGHRS and CDR2 is YFSETQ. In DNA, the CDR3 is TGCGCCAGCAGCTTGGAGGTATGGGGGGACACTGAAGCTTTCTTT. Amino acid sequence: CASSLEVWGDTEAFF.

The genes are TRBV11-1 and TRBJ2-2; D remains unclear. This CDR3 has 13 amino acids. Germline values: CDR1 SGHAT, CDR2 FQDESV (reference sequence). The V gene lost 5 bases and the J gene lost 6 bases, with 10 bases spanning the gap. CDR3 amino acids: CASSLEVPGELFF. CDR3 sequence (DNA): TGTGCCAGCAGCCTCGAAGTCCCCGGGGAGCTGTTTTTT.

This clonotype was counted at least ten times. The chain recombines TRBV7-8 with TRBJ2-7, with TRBD2 identical over 7 bases. The germline gives CDR1 SGHVS, CDR2 FQNEAQ. The length of the CDR3 is 12 residues. The chain's CDR3 is CASSLAANEQYV. The CDR3, as DNA: TGTGCCAGCAGCCTAGCGGCAAACGAGCAGTACGTC.

V is TRBV7-2 and J is TRBJ2-7; D gene ambiguous. Germline CDR1 SGHTA, CDR2 FQGNSA. The CDR3 runs 15 residues. Trimming removed 4 bases from V and 0 bases from J, with 13 bases in between. Here the CDR3 DNA reads TGTGCCAGCAGCTACCTCGCCGACTCCTCCTACGAGCAGTACTTC. Translated: CASSYLADSSYEQYF.

This clonotype was seen ten or more times. This chain links TRBV4-1 with TRBJ2-3, with a tentative D call TRBD2 (7 bases). The CDR3 runs to 17 residues. Trimming left V 4 bases short and J 2 bases short, with 19 bases between. The germline V gene encodes CDR1 MGHRA and CDR2 YSYEKL. CDR3 DNA: TGCGCCAGCAGCCCCACCAGGGGAGCGGGGCCCACAGATACGCAGTATTTT. It translates to CASSPTRGAGPTDTQYF.

This clonotype was seen only a few times. The CDR3 region is CSVVGRLNTEAFF. As DNA, the CDR3 is TGCAGCGTTGTCGGGCGCTTGAACACTGAAGCTTTCTTT. This chain uses TRBV29-1 with TRBJ1-1; D not certain. Per the germline V gene, CDR1 is SQVTM and CDR2 is ANQGSEA. The CDR3 loop spans 13 amino acids. The V end was cut by 4 bases, the J end by 0 bases, with 9 bases between.

The chain uses TRBV9 and TRBJ1-4; perhaps TRBD1 as D (5 bases). V was trimmed by 0 bases and J by 7 bases, leaving 10 bases between them. Germline CDR1 SGDLS, CDR2 YYNGEE. This CDR3 has 14 amino acids. The CDR3 reads CASSVGDGSEKLFF. In nucleotides, the CDR3 is TGTGCCAGCAGCGTAGGGGACGGCTCTGAAAAACTGTTTTTT.

This clonotype has only a few counts. V and J are TRBV20-1 and TRBJ1-6; D not resolved. This CDR3 is built from 14 residues. Germline loops: CDR1 DFQATT, CDR2 SNEGSKA (reference sequence). Trimming pared 2 bases from V and 9 bases from J, leaving 14 bases between. The CDR3: CSARRISPGSPLHF. CDR3 in DNA: TGCAGTGCTAGAAGAATCAGCCCAGGTTCACCCCTCCACTTT.

The genes are TRBV9 and TRBJ2-3; D gene uncertain. The CDR3 loop spans 16 amino acids. V gave up 0 bases and J gave up 2 bases, with 13 bases separating them. Per the germline V gene, CDR1 is SGDLS and CDR2 is YYNGEE. The CDR3 protein is CASSVARVNPTDTQYF. The CDR3 DNA sequence: TGTGCCAGCAGCGTAGCAAGAGTGAACCCCACAGATACGCAGTATTTT.

This clonotype showed up just a few times. V usage is TRBV29-1 and J usage is TRBJ2-2; TRBD2 might be the D (6 bases). This CDR3 spans 12 amino acids. Germline V CDR1 and CDR2: SQVTM, ANQGSEA. Deletions cut 7 bases from V and 4 bases from J, with 10 bases between. This chain's CDR3 is CSALGGTGELFF. Here the CDR3 DNA reads TGCAGCGCCTTGGGGGGCACCGGGGAGCTGTTTTTT.

The chain couples TRBV6-2 or TRBV6-3 to TRBJ2-7; D gene ambiguous. The CDR3 runs to 12 residues. V was cut by 10 bases and J by 3 bases, with 13 bases left in between. Germline V gene sequence: CDR1 MNHEY, CDR2 SVGEGT. The chain's CDR3 is CATRSRNYEQYV. CDR3 coding DNA: TGTGCCACCCGATCCAGAAACTACGAGCAGTACGTC.

Only a few counts were recorded for this clonotype. The J gene is TRBJ1-2, the V gene TRBV6-5; 8 bases are shared with TRBD1. The CDR3 length is 13 residues. In germline, CDR1 is MNHEY, CDR2 SVGAGI. The V gene end was trimmed by 7 bases and the J gene end by 10 bases; junction bases not matched to a gene: 11. The DNA of the CDR3 is TGTGCCAGCAACCCGGACAGGGTGGGAAACTACACCTTC. Translation: CASNPDRVGNYTF.

The chain employs TRBV29-1 and TRBJ1-2; D remains ambiguous. CDR1 and CDR2 (germline): SQVTM, ANQGSEA. The CDR3 spans 13 residues. Trimming left V 3 bases short and J 7 bases short, with 15 bases between. CDR3: CSVEVVRASGYTF. CDR3 in DNA: TGCAGCGTTGAGGTGGTCCGAGCCTCTGGCTACACCTTC.

This clonotype was seen a handful of times. V is TRBV15 and J is TRBJ2-4, with a weak D call TRBD2 (5 bases). CDR3 size: 16 residues. V gave up 0 bases and J gave up 0 bases, with 9 bases separating them. Germline V gene data show CDR1 as LNHNV and CDR2 as YYDKDF (reference sequence). The CDR3 DNA reads as TGTGCCACCAGCAGAGATTGGGAGTTAGCCAAAAACATTCAGTACTTC. Translation: CATSRDWELAKNIQYF.

The J gene is TRBJ2-2, the V gene TRBV20-1; D could derive from TRBD1 or TRBD2 (6 bases each). This CDR3 is 16 amino acids long. The germline gives CDR1 DFQATT, CDR2 SNEGSKA (reference sequence). V lost 2 bases to trimming and J lost 0 bases, with 13 bases between them. CDR3 bases: TGCAGTGCTAGAAGCTCCGGGGGCCCGAACACCGGGGAGCTGTTTTTT. Translated: CSARSSGGPNTGELFF.

This rearrangement joins TRBV23-1 to TRBJ1-2; 8 bases align to TRBD1. TRBV23-1 is an ORF, with its function uncertain. Trimming took 8 bases from V and 6 from J; bases not matched to a gene: 2. This CDR3 has 11 residues. CDR3 DNA: TGCGCCAGCTTGACAGGGGATGGCTACACCTTC. It yields the protein CASLTGDGYTF.

The chain couples TRBV4-1 to TRBJ1-4; D is ambiguous. V was cut by 2 bases and J by 8 bases, with 12 bases left in between. Germline V CDR1 and CDR2: MGHRA, YSYEKL. The CDR3 extends over 14 amino acids. This chain's CDR3 is CASSQHAADEKLFF. In DNA form, the CDR3 reads TGCGCCAGCAGCCAACACGCGGCCGACGAAAAACTGTTTTTT.

With regard to this clonotype: Compared with germline, one end of the junction differs, possibly owing to a read error. This chain uses TRBV7-7 with TRBJ2-1; 7 bases are shared with TRBD1. This CDR3 has 17 residues. Germline V lookup: CDR1 SSHAT, CDR2 FNYEAQ (reference sequence). The CDR3 region is CASSLYGDRVPYNEQFF. The CDR3 coding sequence is TGTGCTAGCAGCTTATATGGTGACAGGGTCCCCTACAATGAGCAGTTCTTC.

The chain couples TRBV15 to TRBJ2-1; no reliable D call. The CDR3 extends over 14 amino acids. V lost 2 bases to trimming and J lost 8 bases, with 13 bases between them. CDR1 is LNHNV and CDR2 is YYDKDF in the germline V gene (reference sequence). The CDR3 DNA reads as TGTGCCACCAGCAGAAGGGCCCTTGTCGATGAGCAGTTCTTC. Protein product: CATSRRALVDEQFF.

This clonotype came up a few times. This chain links TRBV4-2 with TRBJ1-2; 9 bases line up with TRBD1. With 4 bases clipped from V and 2 bases from J, the junction kept 5 bases outside the gene matches. CDR1 and CDR2 (germline): LGHNA, YNFKEQ. This CDR3 has 15 residues. The CDR3 loop reads CASSPGQGVNYGYTF. CDR3 DNA: TGTGCCAGCAGCCCGGGACAGGGAGTAAACTATGGCTACACCTTC.